The T cell receptor beta chain described here comes from a study of graft-versus-host responses after intestinal transplantation. Assay used: immunoSEQ multiplex PCR; TCRdb lists only in-frame clones, some missing. The sample lists fewer than 120,000 clones, roughly 93% occurring once. With respect to this clone: Its specificity is not known.

V lost 5 bases and J lost 7, with 18 bases in between. The CDR3 is 14 amino acids. Germline V gene sequence: CDR1 MNHNS, CDR2 SASEGT. The rearrangement uses TRBV6-1 and TRBJ2-7; tentative D call: TRBD2 (5 bases). The starting material was unstimulated CD8+ T cells sorted from spleen or lymph node cells, obtained before intestinal transplant. The TCR sequence derives from a human donor who received an intestinal transplant. The CDR3 DNA reads TGTGCCAGCAGTTCCCCTGAGGGCCCTAGGGAGCAGTACTTC. It yields the protein CASSSPEGPREQYF.